This paragraph reports one T cell receptor (beta chain). The sample is drawn from a study of control samples from healthy donors and cancer patients. Measured with immunoSEQ multiplex PCR; TCRdb has only the in-frame clones, and not every one. The table shows 150,000 to 200,000 clones, with more than 90% occurring only once. CDR1 is MGHRA and CDR2 is YSYEKL in the germline V gene. The CDR3 is 13 amino acids. Deletions cut 4 bases from V and 1 base from J, with 7 bases between. The V and J genes are TRBV4-1 and TRBJ1-2; D uncertain. The receptor was isolated from a man in his thirties or forties in good health. The specimen sequenced was blood. CDR3 loop: CASSPRDNYGYTF. CDR3 bases: TGCGCCAGCAGCCCCCGAGATAACTATGGCTACACCTTC.